These 7 T cell receptor beta chains were sequenced from one sample in a study of blood T cell repertoires in COVID-19. Repertoires were generated with immunoSEQ multiplex PCR, while TCRdb's copy carries only in-frame clones and drops some. The data show almost 85,000 clones, with about 89% seen just once and around 1% held by the top ten. The specimen sequenced was PBMCs or T cells enriched from blood (not recorded which). Receptor source: a woman in her 50s with acute COVID-19.

The chain is built from TRBV6-2 or TRBV6-3 and TRBJ2-7, with D maybe TRBD2 (6 bases). V dropped 4 bases and J dropped 3 bases, with 16 bases sitting between them. Germline assignment: CDR1 MNHEY and CDR2 SVGEGT. CDR3 length: 15 residues. CDR3 residues: CASSLPPGLSYEQYF. As DNA, the CDR3 is TGTGCCAGCAGTTTGCCCCCGGGACTTAGCTACGAGCAGTACTTC.

The V call is TRBV21-1, the J call TRBJ2-5; the table gives TRBD2 as D, unverified against the DNA. TRBV21-1 is given as a pseudogene. The CDR3 runs 16 residues. CDR3 residues: CASSKFYLPFQETQYF. The CDR3 DNA follows: TGTGCCAGCAGCAAATTTTATCTCCCCTTCCAAGAGACCCAGTACTTC.

The CDR3 DNA reads TGTGCCAGCAGTGGGACAGGGAGCTCCTATAATTCACCCCTCCACTTT. Protein product: CASSGTGSSYNSPLHF. The chain is built from TRBV25-1 and TRBJ1-6; 8 bases line up with TRBD1. This CDR3 has 16 amino acids. The germline gives CDR1 MGHDK, CDR2 SYGVNS. The J segment lost 0 bases and the V segment lost 4 bases, leaving 2 bases of the junction unmatched.

The chain uses TRBV30 and TRBJ1-5; the D is unclear. In germline, CDR1 is GTSNPN, CDR2 SVGIG (reference sequence). The CDR3 runs 15 residues. The V gene lost 2 bases and the J gene lost 1 base, with 12 bases spanning the gap. CDR3 sequence reads: CAWSRSVQSNQPQHF. The CDR3 DNA reads TGTGCCTGGAGTAGGAGCGTCCAGAGCAATCAGCCCCAGCATTTT.

This chain joins TRBV30 and TRBJ2-3, with D tentatively TRBD1 (6 bases). The CDR3 spans 13 residues. Trimming pared 5 bases from V and 4 bases from J, leaving 13 bases between. Per the germline V gene, CDR1 is GTSNPN and CDR2 is SVGIG (reference sequence). The CDR3 DNA sequence: TGTGCCTGGGTGGTTAAGGGGGCAGATACGCAGTATTTT. Protein sequence: CAWVVKGADTQYF.

CDR3 loop: CASSPDSNYGYTF. CDR3 sequence (DNA): TGTGCCAGCAGCCCAGACAGTAACTATGGCTACACCTTC. The chain combines TRBV7-2 with TRBJ1-2; weak D call: TRBD1 (5 bases). V was clipped by 5 bases and J by 1 base, with 8 bases between them. Germline-derived CDR1 and CDR2 are SGHTA and FQGNSA. The length of the CDR3 is 13 residues.

This clone occurred a few times. The sample carries other DNA sequences with the same CDR3. The chain has TRBV5-1 and TRBJ2-7; possible D gene TRBD2, 7 bases. The CDR3 loop spans 14 amino acids. Deletions cut 3 bases from V and 2 bases from J, with 12 bases between. Germline lookup yields CDR1 SGHRS and CDR2 YFSETQ. The CDR3 spells CASSSGGGPYEQYF. The CDR3 region has the DNA TGCGCCAGCAGCTCGGGCGGGGGCCCCTACGAGCAGTACTTC.